The present T cell receptor beta chain was sequenced within a study of T cell responses to AZD1222 COVID-19 vaccine. The study, taken as a whole, reports: CD4 TCRs covered the whole spike, strongest at regions 160-218 and 743-854. Scientists sampled the repertoires only once the peak T cell response had passed. Compared with day 0, the breadth and depth of the Spike-specific TCR repertoire rose significantly after two doses of AZD1222.

Here immunoSEQ multiplex PCR was the method, and the copy in TCRdb shows in-frame clones only, minus some. Of about 120,000 clones detected, 90% to 95% appear once; the ten largest clones hold around 5%. Second-dose intervals of approximately 4 or approximately 12 weeks were pooled. Looked up from germline, CDR1 is LNHDA and CDR2 is SQIVND (reference sequence). Trimming pared 1 base from V and 3 bases from J, leaving 12 bases between. The CDR3 contains 15 residues. This clone was recorded once. Its antigen is still unknown. Sequencing was performed on peripheral blood, taken 28 days after the second AZD1222 dose. This chain joins TRBV19 and TRBJ2-5; D remains ambiguous. This TCR derives from an adult who received the AZD1222 COVID-19 vaccine. The CDR3 region is CASSIAGSHEETQYF. CDR3 nucleotide sequence: TGTGCCAGTAGTATAGCGGGCAGCCATGAAGAGACCCAGTACTTC.